This T cell receptor beta chain was captured by sequencing in a study of technical replicates of blood from four donors. This clone has just a few counts. The data were produced by immunoSEQ multiplex PCR, yet TCRdb's version contains in-frame clones alone and is incomplete. The table has roughly 60,000 clones, 85% to 90% seen once; the top ten hold about 5.5%. Trimming shortened V by 5 bases and J by 0 bases, and 14 bases separated the two germline ends. CDR1 is SGHTA, CDR2 FQGNSA, per germline. The CDR3 spans 16 residues. Sample: PBMCs. The chain employs TRBV7-2 and TRBJ1-5; D uncertain. The TCR sequence derives from a human donor in good health. Some clones in this sample may be carry-over from other donors' samples. CDR3 nucleotide sequence: TGTGCCAGCAGCCCACAGACAAGCTATAGCAATCAGCCCCAGCATTTT. Translated: CASSPQTSYSNQPQHF.